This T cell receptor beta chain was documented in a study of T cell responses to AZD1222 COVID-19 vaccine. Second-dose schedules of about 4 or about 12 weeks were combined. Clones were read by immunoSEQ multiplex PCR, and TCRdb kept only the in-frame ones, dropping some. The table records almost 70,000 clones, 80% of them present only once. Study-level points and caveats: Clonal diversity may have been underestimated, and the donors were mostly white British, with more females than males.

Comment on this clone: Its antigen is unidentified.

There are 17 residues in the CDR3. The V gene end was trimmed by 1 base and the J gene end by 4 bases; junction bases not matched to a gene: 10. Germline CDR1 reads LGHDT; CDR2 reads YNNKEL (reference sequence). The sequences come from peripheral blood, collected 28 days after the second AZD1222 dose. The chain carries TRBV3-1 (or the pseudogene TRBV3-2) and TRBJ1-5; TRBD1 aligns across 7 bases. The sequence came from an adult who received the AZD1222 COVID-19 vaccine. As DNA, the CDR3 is TGTGCCAGCAGCCAAGGAATTCCCAGGGGGGTGAATCAGCCCCAGCATTTT. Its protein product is CASSQGIPRGVNQPQHF.